Listed below are T cell receptor beta chains from one sample, sequenced in a study of blood T cell repertoires in COVID-19. Here immunoSEQ multiplex PCR was the method, and the copy in TCRdb shows in-frame clones only, minus some. In the table there are around 270,000 clones, approximately 83% of which are singletons. The sequenced sample was peripheral blood. Source of these receptors: a person aged 70 to 80 with COVID-19, enrolled during active disease. The CDR3 runs from the conserved cysteine through the conserved F or W. Fields, in order: clone size, J gene, D gene, V gene, CDR3 protein, CDR3 DNA. A D gene is named only where the DNA matches it firmly. Not every row has a clone size; where given, it reads once, few, many or a size class.

- | TRBJ2-7 | TRBD1 | TRBV7-8 | CASSLETGGVKQYF | TGTGCCAGCAGCTTAGAAACAGGGGGCGTGAAGCAGTACTTC
- | TRBJ2-7 | TRBD2 | TRBV18 | CASSLSPGLAGNEQYF | TGTGCCAGCTCACTATCCCCGGGACTAGCGGGAAACGAGCAGTACTTC
- | TRBJ2-7 | - | TRBV7-9 | CASSKMGAERYEQYF | TGTGCCAGCAGCAAAATGGGGGCAGAGCGCTACGAGCAGTACTTC
- | TRBJ2-7 | - | TRBV12-2 | CASRLRYEQYF | TGTGCAAGTCGCTTACGCTACGAGCAGTACTTC
- | TRBJ2-3 | - | TRBV5-5 | CASSLAGEAVGFSDTDTQYF | TGTGCCAGCAGCTTGGCGGGGGAAGCGGTGGGGTTTTCGGACACAGATACGCAGTATTTT
- | TRBJ1-1 | - | TRBV7-2 | CASSLDSWATEAFF | TGTGCCAGCAGCTTGGACAGTTGGGCCACTGAAGCTTTCTTT
- | TRBJ1-2 | TRBD1 | TRBV29-1 | CSVGDRANGYTF | TGCAGCGTTGGGGACAGGGCTAATGGCTACACCTTC
- | TRBJ2-1 | TRBD1 | TRBV11-2 | CASSLTGQDNEQFF | TGTGCCAGCAGCTTAACTGGACAGGACAATGAGCAGTTCTTC
- | TRBJ1-1 | TRBD1 | TRBV4-2 | CASSPTGQGNTEAFF | TGTGCCAGCAGCCCTACCGGACAGGGGAACACTGAAGCTTTCTTT
once | TRBJ1-5 | - | TRBV28 | CASSFPGPQHF | TGTGCCAGCAGTTTTCCCGGGCCCCAGCATTTT
- | TRBJ1-2 | - | TRBV6-1 | CASSEWQALYGYTF | TGTGCCAGCAGTGAATGGCAGGCCCTCTATGGCTACACCTTC
- | TRBJ2-7 | TRBD2 | TRBV30 | CAWKLAGAYEQYF | TGTGCCTGGAAGCTAGCGGGAGCCTACGAGCAGTACTTC
- | TRBJ1-1 | TRBD1 | TRBV28 | CASRAPPGQGVTEAFF | TGTGCCAGCAGGGCTCCCCCGGGACAGGGTGTCACTGAAGCTTTCTTT
- | TRBJ2-1 | TRBD2 | TRBV7-2 | CASSSLAGGYNEQFF | TGTGCCAGCAGCTCTCTAGCGGGGGGTTACAATGAGCAGTTCTTC
- | TRBJ1-2 | - | TRBV5-4 | CASSLDTNYGYTF | TGTGCCAGCAGCTTGGACACAAACTATGGCTACACCTTC
- | TRBJ1-6 | - | TRBV4-3 | CASSPSVLYNSPLHF | TGCGCCAGCAGCCCATCGGTTCTCTATAATTCACCCCTCCACTTT
- | TRBJ1-5 | - | TRBV5-6 | CASSHTGTRQPQHF | TGTGCCAGCAGCCATACGGGGACAAGGCAGCCCCAGCATTTT
- | TRBJ2-5 | - | TRBV12-5 | CASGFQPGEETQYF | TGTGCTAGTGGTTTCCAGCCAGGTGAAGAGACCCAGTACTTC
- | TRBJ2-7 | - | TRBV4-3 | CASSQGQPSYEQYF | TGCGCCAGCAGCCAAGGACAGCCCTCCTACGAGCAGTACTTC
few | TRBJ1-1 | - | TRBV7-6 | CASSLSVNSEAFF | TGTGCCAGCAGCTTATCGGTTAACAGTGAAGCTTTCTTT
- | TRBJ2-7 | - | TRBV27 | CASSPQTGLAYYEQYF | TGTGCCAGCAGTCCTCAGACTGGACTCGCCTACTACGAGCAGTACTTC
- | TRBJ2-7 | TRBD1 | TRBV3-1/TRBV3-2 | CASSRRTGYDEQYF | TGTGCCAGCAGCCGCCGGACAGGGTACGACGAGCAGTACTTC
- | TRBJ1-4 | - | TRBV4-2 | CASSPRSGINEKLFF | TGTGCCAGCAGCCCACGGTCGGGGATTAATGAAAAACTGTTTTTT
- | TRBJ2-5 | TRBD2 | TRBV3-1/TRBV3-2 | CASSQVLAGTLETQYF | TGTGCCAGCAGCCAAGTGCTAGCGGGGACCCTAGAGACCCAGTACTTC
- | TRBJ1-5 | - | TRBV7-2 | CASSPLNNQPQHF | TGTGCCAGCAGTCCCCTAAATAATCAGCCCCAGCATTTT
- | TRBJ1-1 | - | TRBV2 | CASSEAVGGGTEAFF | TGTGCCAGCAGTGAAGCGGTAGGGGGTGGGACTGAAGCTTTCTTT
once | TRBJ2-1 | TRBD1 | TRBV24-1 | CATSDWAGGRGEQFF | TGTGCCACCAGTGATTGGGCAGGGGGACGAGGTGAGCAGTTCTTC
- | TRBJ1-2 | TRBD1 | TRBV29-1 | CSVGTGGANYGYTF | TGCAGCGTCGGAACAGGGGGAGCTAACTATGGCTACACCTTC
- | TRBJ2-6 | TRBD1 | TRBV28 | CASSSQGVIGANVLTF | TGTGCCAGCAGTTCCCAGGGGGTTATTGGGGCCAACGTCCTGACTTTC
- | TRBJ2-5 | TRBD2 | TRBV7-6 | CASSFGLAGGLGTQYF | TGTGCCAGCAGCTTCGGGCTAGCGGGGGGATTAGGGACCCAGTACTTC
once | TRBJ1-6 | TRBD1 | TRBV27 | CASSLTGQGVSYNSPLHF | TGTGCCAGCAGTTTAACCGGACAGGGGGTATCCTATAATTCACCCCTCCACTTT
- | TRBJ2-5 | TRBD1 | TRBV6-5 | CASSSTGGRVETQYF | TGTGCCAGCAGTTCGACAGGGGGACGGGTTGAGACCCAGTACTTC
- | TRBJ2-3 | TRBD2 | TRBV18 | CASSLLAGSTDTQYF | TGTGCCAGCTCACTACTAGCGGGAAGCACAGATACGCAGTATTTT
- | TRBJ2-1 | - | TRBV5-1 | CASSLARASPNNEQFF | TGCGCCAGCAGCTTGGCCAGGGCCTCCCCAAACAATGAGCAGTTCTTC
once | TRBJ1-6 | - | TRBV28 | CASSLETDNSPLHF | TGTGCCAGCAGTTTAGAGACAGATAATTCACCCCTCCACTTT
many | TRBJ1-6 | - | TRBV7-9 | CAGQGNNSPLHF | TGTGCGGGGCAGGGGAATAATTCACCCCTCCACTTT
- | TRBJ2-2 | TRBD2 | TRBV30 | CAWSRRLAGDRTGELFF | TGTGCCTGGAGTAGGCGCCTAGCGGGAGACCGGACCGGGGAGCTGTTTTTT
- | TRBJ1-6 | TRBD1 | TRBV28 | CASIPQDRFYSPLHF | TGTGCCAGCATTCCCCAGGACAGGTTTTATTCACCCCTCCACTTT
once | TRBJ2-2 | - | TRBV5-4 | CASSDVSRSAGELFF | TGTGCCAGCAGCGACGTATCGCGGAGCGCCGGGGAGCTGTTTTTT
- | TRBJ1-1 | - | TRBV30 | CAWTTPGAGTEAFF | TGTGCCTGGACGACCCCAGGGGCCGGCACTGAAGCTTTCTTT
- | TRBJ1-1 | - | TRBV16 | CASSQWVQEPPEAFF | TGTGCCAGCAGCCAATGGGTCCAGGAACCTCCAGAAGCTTTCTTT
- | TRBJ2-3 | - | TRBV19 | CASSLNRVFSTDTQYF | TGTGCCAGTAGTCTAAACAGGGTATTTAGCACAGATACGCAGTATTTT
- | TRBJ2-7 | - | TRBV7-2 | CASSPLYEQYF | TGTGCCAGCAGCCCCCTCTACGAGCAGTACTTC
- | TRBJ2-7 | - | TRBV27 | CASSLFSRGPGEQYF | TGTGCCAGCAGTTTATTTAGCAGGGGTCCCGGCGAGCAGTACTTC
- | TRBJ1-3 | - | TRBV11-2 | CASSLAGNTIYF | TGTGCCAGCAGCTTAGCGGGAAACACCATATATTTT